This T cell receptor (beta chain) was identified in a study of CD8+ T cells in alopecia areata (dated by TCRdb to about 2018). Broadly, across the study: The treated patients, all with moderate-to-severe alopecia areata, were enrolled in an open-label pilot trial of oral tofacitinib given at 5 to 10 mg twice daily. Patients received tofacitinib for 6 to 18 months and were then followed off drug for 6 months to check for delayed response and recurrence. The study used high-throughput TCRbeta sequencing to examine T cell clonal expansion in alopecia areata, in both the C3H/HeJ mouse model and human patients. On the human side, TCRbeta sequencing was run on scalp tissue and on sorted CD4+ and CD8+ peripheral blood T cells from healthy controls and from alopecia areata patients with either patchy or totalis/universalis disease. Patients on tofacitinib were biopsied at baseline and after 4 and 24 weeks of treatment, and several of the patients also had a later scalp biopsy. Clonality in the scalp was compared among normal scalp (n=4), patchy alopecia areata scalp (n=8), and alopecia totalis/universalis scalp (n=8). RNA was obtained with the PAXgene miRNA kit for fixed scalp, the miRNeasy kit for PBMCs, and the RNeasy kit for mouse skin. Amplification of TCRbeta CDR3 regions was done by immunoSEQ multiplex PCR using 35 Vbeta forward primers and 13 Jbeta reverse primers.

General conclusions and limits of the study: TCR sequences shared between patients were less clear than in mice, possibly partly because of HLA diversity in the patient population. Unlike mouse skin, where gammadelta T cells dominate, normal human skin contains resident alphabeta T cells that get sequenced too, which complicates analysis of the scalp TCR repertoire. Compared with normal scalp, lesional scalp, particularly in alopecia totalis/universalis, had higher clonality and more expanded CD8+ clones, which suggests antigenic drive.

The time point label for this specimen denotes: baseline before oral tofacitinib. Lesional scalp punch biopsies and peripheral blood were obtained from alopecia areata patients. PBMCs were isolated by density centrifugation and stained for CD3, CD4 and CD8, after which CD4+ and CD8+ T cells were sorted on a FACSAria. The germline V gene encodes CDR1 MGHRA and CDR2 YSYEKL. Relative to germline, V is 0 bases shorter and J is 5 bases shorter, with 13 bases between their ends. The CDR3 runs 15 amino acids, cysteine and phenylalanine included. Only the CDR3 region is kept as DNA, spanning 45 bases read in frame from base 1. A remark on this clone: The antigen it binds to is not known. Base qualities are missing; no much larger clone stands one base away.

Library construction relied on the immunoSEQ multiplex PCR assay. For TCR sequencing, RNA was extracted from every sample and reverse transcribed into cDNA to serve as template. First-strand cDNA was synthesized with SuperScript III using a 2:1 mix of oligo-dT and random hexamers. Amplification bias was assessed with a synthetic immune receptor repertoire, and residual bias was removed computationally. Concerning the study's data processing: After raw reads were preprocessed to remove errors, the CDR3 was defined following IMGT conventions as running from the conserved cysteine to phenylalanine. Clonality was calculated as 1 minus Shannon entropy normalized by log2 of the number of productive unique TCRs. Scalp TCRbeta sequences were cross-referenced with sorted blood CD4 and CD8 repertoires so that the CD4 or CD8 identity of scalp clones could be inferred. Not all clones reach the TCRdb copy of this immuneACCESS table, which keeps in-frame sequences only. Checked studies attribute under half of the gap to unresolved V genes and leave the rest unexplained. D and trimming come from the DNA, and the V and J calls and clone size come from that table. In all, the sample holds about 150,000 clones, and over 80% of those were seen once. The ten largest clones add up to around 15% of the sample.

Here the chain combines TRBV4-1 and TRBJ2-5; matching of 5 bases hints at TRBD1 as the D gene. Specimen: CD8+ T cells sorted from blood, collected at week 0. The sequence was collected from a human donor with alopecia areata. The CDR3 has the sequence CASSQDQGTAETQYF. The DNA sequence follows: TGCGCCAGCAGCCAAGATCAGGGAACAGCGGAGACCCAGTACTTC.